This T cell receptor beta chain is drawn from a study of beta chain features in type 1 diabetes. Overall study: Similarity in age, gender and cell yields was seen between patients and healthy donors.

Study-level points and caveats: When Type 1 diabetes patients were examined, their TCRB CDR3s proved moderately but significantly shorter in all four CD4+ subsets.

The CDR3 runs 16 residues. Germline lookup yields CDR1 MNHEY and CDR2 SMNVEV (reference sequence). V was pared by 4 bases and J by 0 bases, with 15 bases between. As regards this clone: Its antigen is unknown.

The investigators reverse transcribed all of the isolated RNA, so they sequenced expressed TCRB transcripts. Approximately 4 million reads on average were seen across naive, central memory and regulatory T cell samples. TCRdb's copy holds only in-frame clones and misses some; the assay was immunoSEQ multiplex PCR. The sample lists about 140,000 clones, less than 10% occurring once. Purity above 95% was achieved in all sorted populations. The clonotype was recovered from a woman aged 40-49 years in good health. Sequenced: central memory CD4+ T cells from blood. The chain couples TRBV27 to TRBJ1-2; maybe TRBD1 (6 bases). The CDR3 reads CASSSISGQPNYGYTF. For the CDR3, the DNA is TGTGCCAGCAGTTCAATCTCCGGACAGCCTAACTATGGCTACACCTTC.